The rows below give T cell receptor beta chains drawn from one sample of a study of blood T cell repertoires in COVID-19. Some clones are missing from TCRdb's copy, which holds only in-frame ones; the method was immunoSEQ multiplex PCR. Of tens of thousands of clones in the sample, roughly 84% were seen once. The sample consisted of peripheral blood. Source of these receptors: a man aged 80 or over with active or convalescent COVID-19. Both conserved end residues are part of each CDR3. D genes are given only for firm matches. The size of a clone is reported for some rows only, either as once, few or many, or as a class for expanded clones.

j_call clone_size v_call d_call cdr3_aa cdr3_nt
TRBJ2-7 - TRBV19 TRBD1 CASSSTTGFYEQYF TGTGCCAGTAGTTCGACGACAGGGTTCTACGAGCAGTACTTC
TRBJ2-2 - TRBV23-1 TRBD2 CATNSTREFANTGELFF TGCGCCACCAACTCAACGCGGGAGTTCGCGAACACCGGGGAGCTGTTTTTT
TRBJ2-7 once TRBV11-2 - CASSSVYEQYF TGTGCCAGCAGCTCCGTCTACGAGCAGTACTTC
TRBJ1-1 few TRBV29-1 TRBD1 CSAKGGDRGTEAFF TGCAGCGCCAAAGGGGGGGACAGGGGCACTGAAGCTTTCTTT
TRBJ1-3 few TRBV7-9 TRBD1 CASSPGTGSGNTIYF TGTGCCAGCAGCCCCGGGACAGGGTCAGGAAACACCATATATTTT
TRBJ1-5 - TRBV15 - CATSREAGTHQPQHF TGTGCCACCAGCAGAGAGGCGGGGACCCATCAGCCCCAGCATTTT
TRBJ2-1 - TRBV27 TRBD1 CASTPGTGGKSEQFF TGTGCCAGCACTCCCGGGACAGGGGGCAAAAGTGAGCAGTTCTTC
TRBJ2-1 few TRBV11-2 - CASSPWDKDNEQFF TGTGCCAGCAGCCCTTGGGACAAAGACAATGAGCAGTTCTTC
TRBJ2-3 - TRBV28 TRBD2 CASSLGRTSINTQYF TGTGCCAGCAGTCTAGGGAGGACTAGTATAAATACGCAGTATTTT
TRBJ2-1 - TRBV7-9 TRBD2 CASSLTSGAVNEQFF TGTGCCAGCAGCTTAACGAGCGGGGCGGTCAATGAGCAGTTCTTC
TRBJ1-3 - TRBV21-1 - CASSLYIRQGDNGNTIYF TGTGCCAGCAGCCTCTATATTCGACAGGGTGATAATGGAAACACCATATATTTT
TRBJ1-5 - TRBV12-3/TRBV12-4 TRBD1 CASSGQGYQPQHF TGTGCCAGCAGCGGACAGGGCTATCAGCCCCAGCATTTT
TRBJ2-2 - TRBV10-1 - CASSALTPANTGELFF TGCGCCAGCAGTGCGTTGACACCCGCGAACACCGGGGAGCTGTTTTTT
TRBJ2-7 few TRBV2 - CASSEGNSLTYEQYF TGTGCCAGCAGTGAAGGGAACAGCCTGACCTACGAGCAGTACTTC
TRBJ2-6 - TRBV10-1 TRBD1 CASSALFGDRSNSGANVLTF TGCGCCAGCAGTGCCCTTTTTGGGGACAGGTCCAATTCTGGGGCCAACGTCCTGACTTTC
TRBJ2-1 - TRBV7-9 TRBD1 CASSLVGDRASSYNEQFF TGTGCCAGCAGTCTCGTTGGGGACAGGGCCAGCTCCTACAATGAGCAGTTCTTC
TRBJ2-1 - TRBV21-1 - CASSKKGQGPNEQFF TGTGCCAGCAGCAAAAAGGGACAGGGGCCGAATGAGCAGTTCTTC
TRBJ1-2 - TRBV18 - CASSPDGGRGYTF TGTGCCAGCTCGCCGGACGGCGGGCGTGGCTACACCTTC
TRBJ2-1 once TRBV10-2 TRBD1 CASRRDRASYNEQFF TGCGCCAGCAGGAGGGACAGAGCATCCTACAATGAGCAGTTCTTC
TRBJ2-1 few TRBV19 TRBD2 CASSGATSGRHNEQFF TGTGCCAGTAGTGGAGCGACTAGCGGGAGACACAATGAGCAGTTCTTC
TRBJ2-3 - TRBV18 - CASSPVRQLGDIDTQYF TGTGCCAGCTCACCAGTCCGACAGTTAGGGGATATAGATACGCAGTATTTT
TRBJ1-1 - TRBV29-1 - CSVESRGGITEAFF TGCAGCGTTGAAAGCAGGGGAGGGATCACTGAAGCTTTCTTT
TRBJ1-4 - TRBV5-4 - CASSSQGVEKLFF TGTGCCAGCAGCTCACAGGGAGTTGAAAAACTGTTTTTT
TRBJ2-5 few TRBV7-2 TRBD2 CASSLSLGRGGETQYF TGTGCCAGCAGCTTATCTTTGGGGAGGGGAGGAGAGACCCAGTACTTC
TRBJ2-5 - TRBV28 - CASSLVGLNQETQYF TGTGCCAGCAGTTTAGTGGGACTGAACCAAGAGACCCAGTACTTC
TRBJ2-1 - TRBV29-1 - CSATPPIAVNEQFF TGCAGCGCCACCCCCCCAATAGCGGTAAATGAGCAGTTCTTC
TRBJ2-3 - TRBV5-5 - CASRKRSTGYTDTQYF TGTGCCAGCAGGAAACGGTCTACAGGGTACACAGATACGCAGTATTTT
TRBJ1-1 - TRBV12-3/TRBV12-4 - CASSLFGGSEAFF TGTGCCAGCAGTTTATTCGGCGGGAGCGAAGCTTTCTTT
TRBJ2-7 - TRBV30 - CAWKSAYEQYF TGTGCCTGGAAAAGCGCCTACGAGCAGTACTTC
TRBJ1-3 - TRBV30 - CAWRAGGLGNTIYF TGTGCCTGGAGGGCCGGTGGGCTCGGAAACACCATATATTTT
TRBJ2-5 few TRBV19 TRBD2 CASSKTSGRAAETQYF TGTGCCAGTAGTAAAACAAGCGGGAGGGCCGCGGAGACCCAGTACTTC
TRBJ2-2 once TRBV27 TRBD1 CASRRPGQGFAGELFF TGTGCCAGCAGACGACCGGGACAGGGGTTTGCCGGGGAGCTGTTTTTT
TRBJ2-6 - TRBV5-1 TRBD1 CASSAQTGGFSSGANVLTF TGCGCCAGCAGCGCCCAGACAGGGGGTTTTAGCTCTGGGGCCAACGTCCTGACTTTC
TRBJ1-4 - TRBV23-1 TRBD1 CASSHNRGREKLFF TGCGCCAGCAGTCACAACAGGGGGCGTGAAAAACTGTTTTTT
TRBJ2-7 - TRBV19 - CASSRLASYEQYF TGTGCCAGTAGTCGGCTAGCGAGCTACGAGCAGTACTTC
TRBJ1-2 once TRBV19 - CASSISGARGYGYTF TGTGCCAGTAGTATATCAGGGGCGAGGGGCTATGGCTACACCTTC
TRBJ2-5 - TRBV5-4 - CASSTPGEQQETQYF TGTGCCAGCAGCACCCCCGGGGAGCAACAAGAGACCCAGTACTTC
TRBJ2-5 - TRBV12-5 TRBD1 CASGSGQGPHETQYF TGTGCTAGTGGCTCCGGACAGGGACCCCATGAGACCCAGTACTTC
TRBJ2-7 - TRBV15 TRBD1 CATSRTGSSYEQYF TGTGCCACCAGCAGGACAGGGAGCTCCTACGAGCAGTACTTC
TRBJ2-5 - TRBV5-1 TRBD1 CASSPGQQETQYF TGCGCCAGCAGCCCGGGACAGCAAGAGACCCAGTACTTC
TRBJ2-2 - TRBV7-2 - CASSQTGNYYTGELFF TGTGCCAGCAGCCAGACAGGAAATTACTACACCGGGGAGCTGTTTTTT
TRBJ2-5 - TRBV19 - CATQAGDWGTQYF TGTGCCACCCAGGCCGGGGACTGGGGGACCCAGTACTTC
TRBJ2-5 - TRBV5-4 TRBD2 CASSSLRLAGSIQETQYF TGTGCCAGCAGCTCCCTACGACTAGCGGGAAGCATCCAAGAGACCCAGTACTTC
TRBJ1-5 - TRBV6-1 - CASSENWGFSNQPQHF TGTGCCAGCAGTGAGAACTGGGGCTTCAGCAATCAGCCCCAGCATTTT
TRBJ2-3 - TRBV19 TRBD2 CATTLSGSSGDTQYF TGTGCCACGACTCTCAGCGGGAGTTCTGGAGATACGCAGTATTTT
TRBJ1-2 - TRBV4-1 - CASSQDAGTYGYTF TGCGCCAGCAGCCAAGATGCCGGGACATATGGCTACACCTTC
TRBJ2-5 - TRBV7-2 - CASSLGPRETQYF TGTGCCAGCAGCTTAGGGCCAAGAGAGACCCAGTACTTC
TRBJ1-4 once TRBV19 TRBD1 CASSYRDRSDEKLFF TGTGCCAGTAGTTACCGGGACAGGAGTGATGAAAAACTGTTTTTT
TRBJ1-2 - TRBV3-1/TRBV3-2 - CASPETEYSWGYTF TGTGCCAGCCCCGAGACAGAATACAGTTGGGGCTACACCTTC